This T cell receptor (beta chain) was recovered during a study of cytomegalovirus exposure and HLA in healthy donors (dated 2017 in TCRdb). Describing the broader study: According to a later analysis, the roughly 130 validation repertoires were produced on the same platform as the roughly 600 repertoires of the first cohort. The study aimed to test whether cataloging public T cell receptors could reveal signatures of past pathogen exposure. Besides the first cohort of roughly 700 subjects, a separate validation cohort made up of 90 to 150 different subjects was used. To predict cytomegalovirus infection status, the study combined high-throughput TCR immunosequencing, statistical association of individual TCRs with disease status, and machine learning. The paper's findings and limits, for the study overall: The authors suggested that the approach could potentially be generalized to other disease states and immunological phenotypes. In a later analysis, TCRs clustered in the first cohort were found to also tend to co-occur in the roughly 110 validation repertoires, with 85% to 95% of cluster scores above 0. A later analysis had no HLA typing for the validation cohort, so co-occurrence there was scored across all 130 or so repertoires. A total of roughly 160 TCR beta chains were listed by the study as associated with cytomegalovirus. In vitro tests confirmed that a few of the cytomegalovirus-associated TCR beta chains recognize cytomegalovirus antigens. Across donors, most TCR sequences were observed very rarely, whereas some public TCRs were present in many individuals. In both the original and validation cohorts, the classifier was reported to diagnose cytomegalovirus status with high specificity and sensitivity.

Donors formed part of the validation cohort, which comprised 120 subjects and was distinct from the first cohort of 690 or so subjects. Libraries were prepared through the immunoSEQ multiplex PCR assay. Per the original workflow: To diagnose cytomegalovirus status from the catalog of TCR beta chain sequences, a statistical classification framework was built. TCRdb carries this immuneACCESS record with in-frame sequences only. Its versions omit some clonotypes, under half of them owing to an unresolved V gene in the studies checked, with the rest unexplained. D and trimming come from the DNA, and the V and J calls and clone size come from that table. Here the sample has approximately 73,000 clones; roughly 96% occur a single time. Jointly, the top ten make up less than 4% of the sample. Worth noting for this clone: Its antigen has not been determined. One base away there is no much larger clone; base qualities are not given.

CDR1 MNHEY and CDR2 SMNVEV were looked up in the germline V gene (reference sequence). Trimming accounts for 5 bases at V and 5 bases at J, while the number of junction bases matched to no gene is 15. From its cysteine to its phenylalanine, the CDR3 spans 17 amino acids. Only the CDR3 DNA is retained, 51 bases long and in frame from the first base. The TCR was taken from a man aged 18-30 years in good health and CMV-seronegative. The V and J genes are TRBV27 and TRBJ2-5, with 9 bases in between that match TRBD1. The material sequenced was PBMCs. The DNA sequence is given as TGTGCCAGCAGTCCGTCCGGGACAGGGCAGGTATCGGAGACCCAGTACTTC. It encodes CASSPSGTGQVSETQYF.